Listed below are T cell receptor beta chains from one sample, sequenced in a study of blood T cells in healthy people across ages. Using its own MiXCR run on the 5' RACE reads, TCRdb lists one record per CDR3 protein. The repertoire holds about 1.8 million distinct CDR3 sequences, with 49% as singletons. The sequenced sample was blood. All receptors come from a woman between 40 and 50 years old in good health. The CDR3 runs from the conserved cysteine through the conserved F or W. D genes are given only for firm matches. Clone size appears in some rows only: once, few, many, or a class for an expanded clone.

J | V | size | D | DNA | CDR3
TRBJ2-1 | TRBV29-1 | few | TRBD1 | TGCAGCGTGAACCCGGACAGGGTGAGCTCCTACAATGAGCAGTTCTTC | CSVNPDRVSSYNEQFF
TRBJ2-7 | TRBV20-1 | - | - | TGCAGTGCGGAACTGACAGCCAGCGAGCAGTACTTC | CSAELTASEQYF
TRBJ2-3 | TRBV7-2 | few | TRBD2 | TGTGCCAGCAGCGTCACTAGCGGGGGGGCAGGAGATACGCAGTATTTT | CASSVTSGGAGDTQYF
TRBJ2-3 | TRBV5-1 | - | TRBD1 | TGCGCCAGCAGCTCCCGGACAGGGGGATCAGATACGCAGTATTTT | CASSSRTGGSDTQYF
TRBJ2-5 | TRBV6-2/TRBV6-3 | - | TRBD1 | TGTGCCAGCAAACTGGGAGGGACAGGGTTACGAGAGACCCAGTACTTC | CASKLGGTGLRETQYF
TRBJ1-6 | TRBV27 | - | TRBD1 | TGTGCCAGCAGTTCACAGGGGCTTGGCGATAATTCACCCCTCCACTTT | CASSSQGLGDNSPLHF
TRBJ2-5 | TRBV10-3 | - | TRBD2 | TGTGCCATCAGTGAGTCGGACCGGGGGGGCCAAGAGACCCAGTACTTC | CAISESDRGGQETQYF
TRBJ1-5 | TRBV20-1 | - | TRBD1 | TGCAGTGCTAAGACCGGGACAGGGATGCAGCCCCAGCATTTT | CSAKTGTGMQPQHF
TRBJ1-1 | TRBV7-9 | - | TRBD1 | TGTGCCAGCAGCCACCTGGACAGGAGAATCACTGAAGCTTTCTTT | CASSHLDRRITEAFF
TRBJ2-3 | TRBV9 | few | TRBD1 | TGTGCCAGCAGCTATGACAGGGCCACAGATACGCAGTATTTT | CASSYDRATDTQYF
TRBJ1-6 | TRBV7-9 | - | TRBD1 | TGTGCCAGCAGCCTCACAGGGGGGGCAAATTCACCCCTCCACTTT | CASSLTGGANSPLHF
TRBJ1-5 | TRBV6-1 | - | - | TGTGCCAGCAGTGAATTTGGGACTAGGGACAATCAGCCCCAGCATTTT | CASSEFGTRDNQPQHF
TRBJ2-3 | TRBV12-3/TRBV12-4 | once | TRBD2 | TGTGCCAGCCAGACTAGCGGGGGTCCTGGGGCGCAGTATTTT | CASQTSGGPGAQYF
TRBJ2-7 | TRBV20-1 | few | - | TGCAGTGCTAGAGTACGAGCGGAACGCTCCTACGAGCAGTACTTC | CSARVRAERSYEQYF
TRBJ2-5 | TRBV14 | - | - | TGTGCCAGCAGCCAAGTCGGGGTGACAGAGAAAAAAGAGACCCAGTACTTC | CASSQVGVTEKKETQYF
TRBJ2-4 | TRBV6-9 | few | - | TGTGCCACCCGAGGGCAACTAGCCAAAAACATTCAGTACTTC | CATRGQLAKNIQYF
TRBJ2-3 | TRBV7-2 | - | TRBD1 | TGTGCCAGCAGCCCTATGCCGAGACAGGGTGCGACGCAGTATTTT | CASSPMPRQGATQYF
TRBJ2-6 | TRBV5-1 | - | - | TGCGCCAGCAGCTTGGCGAACAGGGGACTCGGGGGGGCCAACGTCCTGACTTTC | CASSLANRGLGGANVLTF
TRBJ2-3 | TRBV7-2 | - | - | TGTGCCAGCAGCCCCGACACCCAACGGACAGATACGCAGTATTTT | CASSPDTQRTDTQYF
TRBJ2-3 | TRBV6-2/TRBV6-3 | few | - | TGTGCCAGCAGAAACGGGGGCCCCACAGATACGCAGTATTTT | CASRNGGPTDTQYF
TRBJ1-6 | TRBV4-1 | - | TRBD1 | TGCGCCAGCAGCCAAGAACCAGGGGGTCTTAATTCACCCCTCCACTTT | CASSQEPGGLNSPLHF
TRBJ2-5 | TRBV12-5 | - | - | TGTGCTAGTGGTTTGGGGATCAGCCGGGACACCTTGGGGCAAGAGACCCAGTACTTC | CASGLGISRDTLGQETQYF
TRBJ2-7 | TRBV7-6 | - | TRBD1 | TGTGCCAGCAGCGGAGGACAGGGCACTTACAATGAGCAGTACTTC | CASSGGQGTYNEQYF
TRBJ1-1 | TRBV27 | - | - | TGTGCCAGCAGGCCAGGGAGGATCACTGAAGCTTTCTTT | CASRPGRITEAFF
TRBJ1-5 | TRBV7-8 | many | TRBD1 | TGTGCCAGCAGCTTAGCGGGGACAGTCAATCAGCCCCAGCATTTT | CASSLAGTVNQPQHF
TRBJ2-5 | TRBV12-3/TRBV12-4 | - | TRBD2 | TGTGCCAGCATATATCCCGGGACTAGCGTACAGACCCAGTACTTC | CASIYPGTSVQTQYF
TRBJ2-7 | TRBV10-3 | many | - | TGTGCCATCAGTAACCAGATATACTACGAGCAGTACTTC | CAISNQIYYEQYF
TRBJ2-1 | TRBV6-2/TRBV6-3 | few | - | TGTGCCAGCAGTTACCGTCTACCTTCCTACAATGAGCAGTTCTTC | CASSYRLPSYNEQFF
TRBJ2-6 | TRBV6-2/TRBV6-3 | - | TRBD1 | TGTGCCAGCAGTCACGGACAGGGTCGGACTTTC | CASSHGQGRTF
TRBJ2-5 | TRBV12-3/TRBV12-4 | few | TRBD2 | TGTGCCAGCAGTTTTGCTAGCGGGGGGGCCCGGGAGACCCAGTACTTC | CASSFASGGARETQYF
TRBJ1-1 | TRBV20-1 | - | - | TGCAGTGCTGGAGGTGGAGGGAACACTGAAGCTTTCTTT | CSAGGGGNTEAFF
TRBJ2-5 | TRBV3-1 | - | - | TGTGCCAGCCGAACAGGGTTTTTGGAGACCCAGTACTTC | CASRTGFLETQYF
TRBJ2-1 | TRBV11-3 | once | - | TGTGCCAGCAGCTTATTTTTTAGCTCCTACAATGAGCAGTTCTTC | CASSLFFSSYNEQFF
TRBJ2-3 | TRBV7-2 | - | TRBD2 | TGTGCCAGCAGCTTTAGTAGGGCGGGGGGGCATTCGACAGATACGCAGTATTTT | CASSFSRAGGHSTDTQYF
TRBJ2-1 | TRBV2 | - | TRBD1 | TGTGCCAGCGGCCCGGACAGGCGCTCTTACAATGAGCAGTTCTTC | CASGPDRRSYNEQFF
TRBJ2-3 | TRBV6-2/TRBV6-3 | - | - | TGTGCCAGCAGTTACTCCGACGCCGGCCCCCCAGATACGCAGTATTTT | CASSYSDAGPPDTQYF
TRBJ1-4 | TRBV7-9 | many | - | TGTGCCAGCAGCTCCCGGGACACTAATGAAAAACTGTTTTTT | CASSSRDTNEKLFF
TRBJ2-4 | TRBV4-3 | - | - | TGCGCCAGCAGCCAAGATCAAAAAATTCAGAACTTC | CASSQDQKIQNF
TRBJ2-5 | TRBV20-1 | - | - | TGCAGTGCTAGAGACCCCTGGGGCAACTTAGAGACCCAGTACTTC | CSARDPWGNLETQYF
TRBJ1-5 | TRBV29-1 | - | TRBD1 | TGCAGCGTTCGTGACAGGGATCCCAATCAGCCCCAGCATTTT | CSVRDRDPNQPQHF
TRBJ2-6 | TRBV20-1 | - | - | TGCAGTGCCCCCAGGGTGTCCTCTGGGGCCAACGTCCTGACTTTC | CSAPRVSSGANVLTF
TRBJ2-5 | TRBV29-1 | - | - | TGCAGCGTTCGAGGGGTGCCCCGAGAGACCCAGTACTTC | CSVRGVPRETQYF
TRBJ2-1 | TRBV27 | few | - | TGTGCCAGCAGTTTATCGCCGGTGGGGGATGAGCAGTTCTTC | CASSLSPVGDEQFF
TRBJ1-2 | TRBV27 | - | - | TGTGCCAGCAGTTCGATCGATGGCTACACCTTC | CASSSIDGYTF
TRBJ2-1 | TRBV20-1 | few | TRBD1 | TGCAGTGCTAACGACAGGGGTCGACTTAGCTCCTACAATGAGCAGTTCTTC | CSANDRGRLSSYNEQFF
TRBJ2-1 | TRBV27 | - | - | TGTGCCAGCAGCCTCAGGGTACCCTACAATGAGCAGTTCTTC | CASSLRVPYNEQFF
TRBJ2-5 | TRBV28 | - | TRBD2 | TGTGCCAGCAGACCTACGAACGGACTAGTCGATGAGCAGTACTTC | CASRPTNGLVDEQYF
TRBJ2-2 | TRBV5-1 | - | - | TGCGCCAGCAGCTCCCTCGGGGGAGCCGGGGAGCTGTTTTTT | CASSSLGGAGELFF
TRBJ2-4 | TRBV9 | few | TRBD1 | TGTGCCAGCAGCGTAGCTCCCCCCACAGGGGTCGGAGCGGCCAAAAACATTCAGTACTTC | CASSVAPPTGVGAAKNIQYF
TRBJ1-6 | TRBV25-1 | few | - | TGTGCCAGCAGTGATCTTGGACCTGCCGGGGATTCACCCCTCCACTTT | CASSDLGPAGDSPLHF